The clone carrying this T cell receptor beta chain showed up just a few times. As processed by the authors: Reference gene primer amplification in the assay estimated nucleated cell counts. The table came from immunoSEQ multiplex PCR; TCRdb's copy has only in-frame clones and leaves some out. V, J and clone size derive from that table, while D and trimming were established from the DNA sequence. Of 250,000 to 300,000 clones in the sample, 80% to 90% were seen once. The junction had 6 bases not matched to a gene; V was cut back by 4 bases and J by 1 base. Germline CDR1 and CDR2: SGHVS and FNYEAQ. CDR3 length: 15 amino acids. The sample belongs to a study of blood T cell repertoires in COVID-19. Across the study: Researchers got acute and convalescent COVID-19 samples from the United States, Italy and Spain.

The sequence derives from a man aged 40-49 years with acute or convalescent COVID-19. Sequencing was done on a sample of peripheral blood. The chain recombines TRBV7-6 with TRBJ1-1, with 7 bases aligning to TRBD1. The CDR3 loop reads CASSSRTGPNTEAFF. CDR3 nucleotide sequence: TGTGCCAGCAGCTCACGGACAGGACCGAACACTGAAGCTTTCTTT.